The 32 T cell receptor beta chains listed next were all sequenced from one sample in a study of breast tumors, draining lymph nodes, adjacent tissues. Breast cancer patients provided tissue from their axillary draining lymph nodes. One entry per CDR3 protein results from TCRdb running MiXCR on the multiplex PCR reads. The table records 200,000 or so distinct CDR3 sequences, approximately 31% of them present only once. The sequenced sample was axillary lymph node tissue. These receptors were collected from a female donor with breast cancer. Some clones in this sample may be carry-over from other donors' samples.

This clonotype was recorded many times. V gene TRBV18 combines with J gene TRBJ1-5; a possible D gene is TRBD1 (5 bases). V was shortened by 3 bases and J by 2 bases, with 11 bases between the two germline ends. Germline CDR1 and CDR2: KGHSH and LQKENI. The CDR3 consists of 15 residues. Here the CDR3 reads CASSPVQGRNQPQHF. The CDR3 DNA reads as TGTGCCAGCTCACCCGTCCAGGGTCGCAATCAGCCCCAGCATTTT.

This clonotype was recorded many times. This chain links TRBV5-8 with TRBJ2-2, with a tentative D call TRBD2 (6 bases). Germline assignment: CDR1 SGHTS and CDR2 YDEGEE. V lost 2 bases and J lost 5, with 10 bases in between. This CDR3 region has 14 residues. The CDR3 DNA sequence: TGTGCCAGCAGCTTTGGAGGGAGGACCGGGGAGCTGTTTTTT. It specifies CASSFGGRTGELFF.

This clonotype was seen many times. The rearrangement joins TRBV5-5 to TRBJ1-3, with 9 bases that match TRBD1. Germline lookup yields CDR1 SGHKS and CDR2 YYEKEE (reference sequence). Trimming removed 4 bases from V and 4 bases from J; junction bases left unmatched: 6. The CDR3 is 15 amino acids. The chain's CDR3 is CASSRDRVKGNTIYF. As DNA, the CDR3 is TGTGCCAGCAGCAGGGACAGGGTGAAAGGAAACACCATATATTTT.

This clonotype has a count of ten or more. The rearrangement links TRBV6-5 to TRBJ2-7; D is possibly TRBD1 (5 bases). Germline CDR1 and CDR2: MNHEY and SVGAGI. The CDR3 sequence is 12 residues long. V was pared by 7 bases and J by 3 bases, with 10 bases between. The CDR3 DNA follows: TGTGCCAGCATTGGCACAGGCTACGAGCAGTACTTC. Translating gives CASIGTGYEQYF.

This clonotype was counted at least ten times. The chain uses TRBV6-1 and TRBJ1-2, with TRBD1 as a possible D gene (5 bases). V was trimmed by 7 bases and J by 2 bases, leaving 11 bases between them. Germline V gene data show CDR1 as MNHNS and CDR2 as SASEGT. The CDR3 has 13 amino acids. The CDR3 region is CASTWDLNYGYTF. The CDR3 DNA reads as TGTGCCAGCACCTGGGACCTAAACTATGGCTACACCTTC.

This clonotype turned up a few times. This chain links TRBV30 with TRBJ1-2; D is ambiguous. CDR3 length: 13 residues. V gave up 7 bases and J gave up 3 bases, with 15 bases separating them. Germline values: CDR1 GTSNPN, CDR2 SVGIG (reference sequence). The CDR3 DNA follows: TGTGCCTTGAGGGTAGCCAGTTACTATGGCTACACCTTC. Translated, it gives CALRVASYYGYTF.

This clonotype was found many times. This CDR3 is CASSAQGTYNSPLHF. CDR3 DNA: TGTGCCAGTAGTGCTCAGGGGACCTATAATTCACCCCTCCACTTT. The chain carries TRBV19 and TRBJ1-6; a possible D gene is TRBD1 (6 bases). Trimming took 5 bases from V and 2 from J, leaving 10 bases between them. Germline V gene lookup returns CDR1 LNHDA and CDR2 SQIVND (reference sequence). This CDR3 is 15 amino acids long. Full variable domain (rest looked up from reference TRBV19 and TRBJ1-6): DGGITQSPKYLFRKEGQNVTLSCEQNLNHDAMYWYRQDPGQGLRLIYYSQIVNDFQKGDIAEGYSVSREKKESFPLTVTSAQKNPTAFYLCASSAQGTYNSPLHFGNGTRLTVT.

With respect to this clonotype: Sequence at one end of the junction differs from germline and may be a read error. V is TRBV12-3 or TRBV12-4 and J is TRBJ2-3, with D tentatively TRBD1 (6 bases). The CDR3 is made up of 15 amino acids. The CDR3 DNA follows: TGTGCCGGCAGTTTAACCAATAACACAGGGGATACGCAGTATTTT. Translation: CAGSLTNNTGDTQYF.

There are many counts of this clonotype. CDR3 amino acids: CASLSGTSPYEQYF. In DNA form, the CDR3 reads TGTGCCAGCCTTTCCGGGACTTCGCCCTACGAGCAGTACTTC. The rearrangement links TRBV2 to TRBJ2-7; possibly TRBD2 for D (6 bases). V was cut by 8 bases and J by 2 bases, with 16 bases left in between. CDR1 and CDR2 from the germline V gene are SNHLY and FYNNEI. This CDR3 has 14 amino acids.

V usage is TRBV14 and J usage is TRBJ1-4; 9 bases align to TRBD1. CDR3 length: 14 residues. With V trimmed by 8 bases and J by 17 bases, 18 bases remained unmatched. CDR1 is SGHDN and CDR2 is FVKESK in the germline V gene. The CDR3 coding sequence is TGTGCCAGCCAAAGAAGACAGGGGGTAAAAAACTTTTTTTTT. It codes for CASQRRQGVKNFFF.

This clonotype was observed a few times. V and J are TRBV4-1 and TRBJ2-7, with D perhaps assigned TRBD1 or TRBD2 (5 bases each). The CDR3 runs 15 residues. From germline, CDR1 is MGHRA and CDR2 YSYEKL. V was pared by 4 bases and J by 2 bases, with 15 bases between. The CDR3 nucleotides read TGCGCCAGCAGCCCTTCGACCGGGGACCCCTACGAGCAGTACTTC. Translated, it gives CASSPSTGDPYEQYF.

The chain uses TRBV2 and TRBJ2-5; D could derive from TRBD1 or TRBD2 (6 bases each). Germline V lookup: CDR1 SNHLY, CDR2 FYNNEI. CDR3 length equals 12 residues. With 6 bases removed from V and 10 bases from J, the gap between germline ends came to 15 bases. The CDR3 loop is CASSWGRRGQYF. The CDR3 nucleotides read TGTGCCAGCAGCTGGGGGCGGAGGGGCCAGTACTTC.

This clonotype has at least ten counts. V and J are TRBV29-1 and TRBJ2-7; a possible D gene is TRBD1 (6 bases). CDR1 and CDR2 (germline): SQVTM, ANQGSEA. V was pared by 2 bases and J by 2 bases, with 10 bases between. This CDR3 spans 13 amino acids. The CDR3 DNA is TGCAGCGTTGAATATCAGGGGACCTACGAGCAGTACTTC. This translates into CSVEYQGTYEQYF.

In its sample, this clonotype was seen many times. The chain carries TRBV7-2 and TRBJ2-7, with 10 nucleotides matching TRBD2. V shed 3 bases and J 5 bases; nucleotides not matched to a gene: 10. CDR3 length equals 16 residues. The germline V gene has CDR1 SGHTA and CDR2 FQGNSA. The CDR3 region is CASSLGRLAGAHEQYF. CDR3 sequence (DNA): TGTGCCAGCAGCTTGGGTCGTCTAGCGGGAGCACACGAGCAGTACTTC.

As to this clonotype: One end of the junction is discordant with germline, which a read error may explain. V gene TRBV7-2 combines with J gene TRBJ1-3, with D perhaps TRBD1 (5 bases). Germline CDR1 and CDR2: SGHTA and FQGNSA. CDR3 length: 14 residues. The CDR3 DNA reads TGTGCCAGCAGTCATGAGGGGACTGGGAACACCATATATTTT. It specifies CASSHEGTGNTIYF.

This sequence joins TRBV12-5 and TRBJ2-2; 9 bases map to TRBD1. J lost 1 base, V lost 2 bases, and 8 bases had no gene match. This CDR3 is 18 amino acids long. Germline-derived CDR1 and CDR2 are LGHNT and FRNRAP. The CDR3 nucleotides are TGTGCTAGTGGTTTGTTCCCTCCGACAGGGGGGAACACCGGGGAGCTGTTTTTT. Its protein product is CASGLFPPTGGNTGELFF.

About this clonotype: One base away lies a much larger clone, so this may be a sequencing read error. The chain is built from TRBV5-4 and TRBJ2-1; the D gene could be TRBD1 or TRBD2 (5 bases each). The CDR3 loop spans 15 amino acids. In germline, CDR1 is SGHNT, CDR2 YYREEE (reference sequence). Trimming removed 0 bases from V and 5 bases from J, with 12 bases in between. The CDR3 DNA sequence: TGTGCCAGCAGCTTGGGGGGACCAGTCAACAATGAGCAGTTCTTC. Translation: CASSLGGPVNNEQFF.

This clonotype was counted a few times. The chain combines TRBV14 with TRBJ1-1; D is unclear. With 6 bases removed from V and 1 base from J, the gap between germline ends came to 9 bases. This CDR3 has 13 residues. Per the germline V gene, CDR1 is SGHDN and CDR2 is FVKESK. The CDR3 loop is CASSNTANTEAFF. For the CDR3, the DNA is TGTGCCAGCAGTAATACAGCGAACACTGAAGCTTTCTTT. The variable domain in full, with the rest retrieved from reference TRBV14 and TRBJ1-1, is EAGVTQFPSHSVIEKGQTVTLRCDPISGHDNLYWYRRVMGKEIKFLLHFVKESKQDESGMPNNRFLAERTGGTYSTLKVQPAELEDSGVYFCASSNTANTEAFFGQGTRLTVV.

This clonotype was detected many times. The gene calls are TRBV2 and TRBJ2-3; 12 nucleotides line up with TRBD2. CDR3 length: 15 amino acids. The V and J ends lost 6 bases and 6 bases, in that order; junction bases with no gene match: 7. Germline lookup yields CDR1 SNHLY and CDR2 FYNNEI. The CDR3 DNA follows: TGTGCCAGCAGGCTAGCGGGGGGGCCGTCGGATACGCAGTATTTT. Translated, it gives CASRLAGGPSDTQYF.

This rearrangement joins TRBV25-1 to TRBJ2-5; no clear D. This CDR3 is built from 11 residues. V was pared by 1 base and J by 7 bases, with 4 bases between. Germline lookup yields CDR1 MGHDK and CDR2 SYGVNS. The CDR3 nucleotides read TGTGCCAGCAGTGAATGGGGGACCCAGTACTTC. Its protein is CASSEWGTQYF.

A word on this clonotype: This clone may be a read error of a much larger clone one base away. The CDR3, as DNA: TGTGCCAGCAGTACAGCACTTATAGCGCGATACTCCTACGAGCAGTACTTC. Translating gives CASSTALIARYSYEQYF. The V and J genes are TRBV6-2 or TRBV6-3 and TRBJ2-7; D may be TRBD2 (5 bases). CDR1 MNHEY and CDR2 SVGEGT come from the germline V gene. Trimming shortened V by 5 bases and J by 0 bases, and 20 bases separated the two germline ends. This CDR3 has 17 amino acids.

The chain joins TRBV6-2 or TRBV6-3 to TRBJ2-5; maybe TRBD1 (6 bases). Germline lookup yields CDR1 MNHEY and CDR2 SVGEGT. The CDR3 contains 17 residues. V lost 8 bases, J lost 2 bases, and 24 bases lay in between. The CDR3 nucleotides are TGTGCCAGCGGTCACTCGATGGGAGAGGGGGATCAAGAGACCCAGTACTTC. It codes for CASGHSMGEGDQETQYF.

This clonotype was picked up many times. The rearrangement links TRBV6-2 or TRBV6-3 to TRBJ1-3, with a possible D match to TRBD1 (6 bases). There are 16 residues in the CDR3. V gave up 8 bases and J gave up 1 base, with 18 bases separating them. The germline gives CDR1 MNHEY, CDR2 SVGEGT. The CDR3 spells CASSWGPGESGNTIYF. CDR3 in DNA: TGTGCCAGCTCCTGGGGGCCGGGAGAATCTGGAAACACCATATATTTT.

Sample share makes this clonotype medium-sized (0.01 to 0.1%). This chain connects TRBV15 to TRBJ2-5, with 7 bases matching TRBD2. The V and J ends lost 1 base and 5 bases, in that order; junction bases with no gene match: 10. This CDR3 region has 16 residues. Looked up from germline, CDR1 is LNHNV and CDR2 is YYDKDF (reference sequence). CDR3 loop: CATSRAGGRLGETQYF. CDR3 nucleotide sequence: TGTGCCACCAGCAGAGCCGGGGGGAGATTAGGGGAGACCCAGTACTTC.

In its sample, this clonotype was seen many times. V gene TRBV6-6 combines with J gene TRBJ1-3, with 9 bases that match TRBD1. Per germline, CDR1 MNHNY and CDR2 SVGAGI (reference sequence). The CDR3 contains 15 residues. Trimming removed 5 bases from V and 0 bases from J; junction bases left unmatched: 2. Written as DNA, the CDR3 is TGTGCCAGCAGTCAGGACAGGGGCTCTGGAAACACCATATATTTT. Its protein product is CASSQDRGSGNTIYF.

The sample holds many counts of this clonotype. DNA of the CDR3: TGTGCCAGCAGAACGGGGAACACCGGGGAGCTGTTTTTT. Translation: CASRTGNTGELFF. The genes are TRBV2 and TRBJ2-2; D gene ambiguous. The CDR3 contains 13 residues. Trimming removed 6 bases at V and 1 base at J, with 6 bases between. Germline assignment: CDR1 SNHLY and CDR2 FYNNEI. The variable domain in full, completed from reference TRBV2 and TRBJ2-2, reads EPEVTQTPSHQVTQMGQEVILRCVPISNHLYFYWYRQILGQKVEFLVSFYNNEISEKSEIFDDQFSVERPDGSNFTLKIRSTKLEDSAMYFCASRTGNTGELFFGEGSRLTVL.

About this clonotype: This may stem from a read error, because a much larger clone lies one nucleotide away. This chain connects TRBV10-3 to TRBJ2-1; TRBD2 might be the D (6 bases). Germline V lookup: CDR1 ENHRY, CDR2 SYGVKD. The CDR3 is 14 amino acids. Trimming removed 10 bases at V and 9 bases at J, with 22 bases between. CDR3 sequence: CATGGLAYGSEQFF. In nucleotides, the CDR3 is TGTGCCACCGGAGGGCTAGCCTACGGCAGTGAGCAGTTCTTC.

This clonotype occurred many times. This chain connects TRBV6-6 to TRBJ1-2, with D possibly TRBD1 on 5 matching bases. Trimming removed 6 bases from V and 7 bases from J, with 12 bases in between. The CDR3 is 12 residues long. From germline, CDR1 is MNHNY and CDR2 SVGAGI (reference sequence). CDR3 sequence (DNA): TGTGCCAGCAGGAGGGACGATCGTGGCTACACCTTC. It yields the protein CASRRDDRGYTF.

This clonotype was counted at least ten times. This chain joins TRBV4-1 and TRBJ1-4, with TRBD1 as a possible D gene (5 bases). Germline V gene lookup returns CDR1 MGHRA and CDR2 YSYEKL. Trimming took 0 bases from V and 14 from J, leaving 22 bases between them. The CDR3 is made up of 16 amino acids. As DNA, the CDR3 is TGCGCCAGCAGCCAAGAAGTAGGGGTGGACGGGCAAGGGCTGTTTTTT. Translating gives CASSQEVGVDGQGLFF.

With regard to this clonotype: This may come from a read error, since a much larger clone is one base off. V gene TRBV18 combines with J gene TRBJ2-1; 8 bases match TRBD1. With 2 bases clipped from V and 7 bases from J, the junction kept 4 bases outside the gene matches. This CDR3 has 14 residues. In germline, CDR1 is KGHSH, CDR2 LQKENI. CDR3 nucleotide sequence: TGTGCCAGCTCACCAAGGACAGGGCAGAATGAGCAGTTCTTC. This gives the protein CASSPRTGQNEQFF.

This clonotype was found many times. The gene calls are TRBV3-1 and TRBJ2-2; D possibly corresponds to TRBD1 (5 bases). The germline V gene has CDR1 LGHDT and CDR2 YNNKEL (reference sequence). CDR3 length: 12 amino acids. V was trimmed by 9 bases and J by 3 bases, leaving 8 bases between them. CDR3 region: CASKTDTGELFF. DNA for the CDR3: TGTGCCAGTAAGACAGACACCGGGGAGCTGTTTTTT.

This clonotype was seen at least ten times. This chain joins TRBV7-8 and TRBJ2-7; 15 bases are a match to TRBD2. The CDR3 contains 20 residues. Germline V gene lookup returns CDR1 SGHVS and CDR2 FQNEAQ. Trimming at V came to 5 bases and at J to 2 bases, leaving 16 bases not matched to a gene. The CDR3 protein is CASSPRTSGGAGLNTYEQYF. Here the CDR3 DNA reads TGTGCCAGCAGCCCTAGGACTAGCGGGGGGGCAGGGTTGAATACCTACGAGCAGTACTTC.